Following are 24 T cell receptor beta chains from one sample sequenced in a study of blood T cells in healthy people across ages. A second PCR, run for about 7 to 11 cycles, used a sample-barcoded 5' primer plus a J-beta primer mix. TCRdb reprocessed the 5' RACE reads via MiXCR and lists one record per CDR3 protein. The sample shows 1.5 million to 2 million distinct CDR3 sequences, about two fifths of them seen only once. Sequenced input: blood. The receptors originated from a human donor in good health.

CDR3: CSVVGLASDEQFF. CDR3 sequence (DNA): TGCAGCGTTGTGGGGCTAGCGAGCGATGAGCAGTTCTTC. The chain joins TRBV29-1 to TRBJ2-1, with a tentative D call TRBD2 (6 bases). The CDR3 loop spans 13 amino acids. V lost 4 bases, J lost 8 bases, and 15 bases lay in between. CDR1 is SQVTM, CDR2 ANQGSEA, per germline.

V usage is TRBV11-2 and J usage is TRBJ1-1; D is undetermined. This CDR3 is built from 13 residues. V was cut by 6 bases and J by 5 bases, with 13 bases left in between. CDR1 and CDR2 from the germline V gene are SGHAT and FQNNGV. The CDR3 DNA follows: TGTGCCAGCAGTTTAATGATGGGAACTGAAGCTTTCTTT. Protein: CASSLMMGTEAFF.

CDR3 nucleotide sequence: TGTGCCAGCAGCTTAGCGCCAACAGGGCAAACTGAAGCTTTCTTT. Its protein is CASSLAPTGQTEAFF. The chain uses TRBV7-9 and TRBJ1-1; D may be TRBD1 (6 bases). The V gene lost 0 bases and the J gene lost 5 bases, with 13 bases spanning the gap. Germline CDR1 SEHNR, CDR2 FQNEAQ (reference sequence). This CDR3 comprises 15 residues.

V usage is TRBV2 and J usage is TRBJ2-7; possibly TRBD1 or TRBD2 for D (5 bases each). Trimming removed 3 bases from V and 4 bases from J, with 22 bases in between. CDR1 and CDR2 (germline): SNHLY, FYNNEI. There are 17 residues in the CDR3. The CDR3 DNA is TGTGCCAGCAGTGATTCAGGGAGAGAGCCCTCGTGGTACGAGCAGTACTTC. It translates to CASSDSGREPSWYEQYF.

The genes are TRBV20-1 and TRBJ2-7; TRBD2 agrees at 9 bases. The CDR3 runs 16 residues. Germline lookup yields CDR1 DFQATT and CDR2 SNEGSKA (reference sequence). Losses at the gene ends were 5 bases for V and 0 bases for J; bases not matched to a gene: 11. The CDR3 nucleotides read TGCAGTGCTTCAGACACACTAGCGGGTTACTCCTACGAGCAGTACTTC. Protein product: CSASDTLAGYSYEQYF.

The gene calls are TRBV29-1 and TRBJ1-5; TRBD1 agrees at 9 bases. Germline-derived CDR1 and CDR2 are SQVTM and ANQGSEA. The length of the CDR3 is 14 residues. The junction had 2 bases not matched to a gene; V was cut back by 4 bases and J by 1 base. CDR3 loop: CSVGTGVSNQPQHF. DNA for the CDR3: TGCAGCGTTGGGACAGGGGTGAGCAATCAGCCCCAGCATTTT.

This clonotype was counted only a few times. This chain uses TRBV12-3 or TRBV12-4 with TRBJ2-3; 9 positions match TRBD1. This CDR3 spans 14 amino acids. The ends lost 6 bases at V and 3 bases at J; junction bases unmatched: 4. The CDR3 nucleotides are TGTGCCAGCAGACGGGACAGGGCAACAGATACGCAGTATTTT. It yields the protein CASRRDRATDTQYF.

This rearrangement joins TRBV6-1 to TRBJ2-3; 11 bases agree with TRBD2. Germline V gene lookup returns CDR1 MNHNS and CDR2 SASEGT. The CDR3 extends over 15 amino acids. V dropped 7 bases and J dropped 2; count of bases not matched to a gene: 5. Here the CDR3 reads CASNRLAGHTDTQYF. The CDR3 region has the DNA TGTGCCAGCAACCGACTAGCGGGGCACACAGATACGCAGTATTTT.

The table lists this clonotype with a few counts. V gene TRBV20-1 combines with J gene TRBJ2-3; weak D call: TRBD2 (5 bases). Trimming pared 3 bases from V and 1 base from J, leaving 11 bases between. Germline V CDR1 and CDR2: DFQATT, SNEGSKA (reference sequence). The CDR3 covers 14 residues. The chain's CDR3 is CSASSVSRTDTQYF. The CDR3 DNA follows: TGCAGTGCTAGTAGCGTTTCCCGCACAGATACGCAGTATTTT.

This clonotype has a single count. The rearrangement joins TRBV20-1 to TRBJ2-3; D is ambiguous. Trimming cost V 3 bases and J 1 base, with 11 bases left between them. Per germline, CDR1 DFQATT and CDR2 SNEGSKA (reference sequence). CDR3 length equals 14 residues. DNA for the CDR3: TGCAGTGCTAGGCCATTTAAGGGCACAGATACGCAGTATTTT. This codes for CSARPFKGTDTQYF.

This chain links TRBV12-3 or TRBV12-4 with TRBJ1-2, with D possibly TRBD1 on 5 matching bases. The V and J ends lost 5 bases and 7 bases respectively, with 14 bases between them. The CDR3 extends over 13 amino acids. CDR3 loop: CASSKGAAIGYTF. The CDR3 DNA reads as TGTGCCAGCAGTAAAGGGGCTGCCATTGGCTACACCTTC.

Only a few counts were recorded for this clonotype. The rearrangement joins TRBV29-1 to TRBJ1-2; no reliable D call. The CDR3 covers 11 residues. V lost 4 bases and J lost 8, with 11 bases in between. Per germline, CDR1 SQVTM and CDR2 ANQGSEA. Written as DNA, the CDR3 is TGCAGCGTTGTAGGGAGGTTCGGCTACACCTTC. This codes for CSVVGRFGYTF.

V and J are TRBV7-2 and TRBJ1-3; D is uncertain. This CDR3 has 14 residues. Germline V lookup: CDR1 SGHTA, CDR2 FQGNSA. Trimming took 5 bases from V and 7 from J, leaving 15 bases between them. CDR3 region: CASSARAVGNTIYF. The DNA for the CDR3 is TGTGCCAGCAGCGCGAGAGCTGTAGGGAACACCATATATTTT.

Turning to this clonotype: A junction boundary mismatches the germline segment, possibly from a read error. The chain combines TRBV7-9 with TRBJ2-1; tentative D call: TRBD1 (6 bases). The J call is in doubt because the DNA end fits TRBJ2-7 better. The CDR3 is 14 residues long. Looked up from germline, CDR1 is SEHNR and CDR2 is FQNEAQ (reference sequence). The CDR3 DNA reads TGTGTCAGCAGCTTGGGCTACAGGGCGAGGGAGCAGTACTTC. Translating gives CVSSLGYRAREQYF.

The chain recombines TRBV5-1 with TRBJ2-5; TRBD1 agrees at 8 bases. Trimming cost V 4 bases and J 5 bases; bases outside gene matches: 7. CDR3 size: 14 residues. Germline lookup yields CDR1 SGHRS and CDR2 YFSETQ. CDR3 sequence reads: CASSTMTGEETQYF. In DNA form, the CDR3 reads TGCGCCAGCAGCACCATGACAGGGGAGGAGACCCAGTACTTC. The entire variable domain, with the rest obtained from reference TRBV5-1 and TRBJ2-5, is as follows: KAGVTQTPRYLIKTRGQQVTLSCSPISGHRSVSWYQQTPGQGLQFLFEYFSETQRNKGNFPGRFSGRQFSNSRSEMNVSTLELGDSALYLCASSTMTGEETQYFGPGTRLLVL.

This clonotype was recorded at least ten times. The chain joins TRBV20-1 to TRBJ2-3; 7 bases map to TRBD1. CDR1 and CDR2 from the germline V gene are DFQATT and SNEGSKA (reference sequence). V dropped 6 bases and J dropped 6; count of bases not matched to a gene: 15. This CDR3 is 15 amino acids long. The CDR3 sequence is CSASGTAGSQDTQYF. The DNA for the CDR3 is TGCAGTGCCAGTGGGACAGCCGGATCGCAGGATACGCAGTATTTT.

The chain uses TRBV29-1 and TRBJ1-1; 7 bases align to TRBD1. The germline gives CDR1 SQVTM, CDR2 ANQGSEA. V lost 5 bases and J lost 3; bases outside the gene matches: 12. The CDR3 consists of 15 residues. The CDR3 sequence is CSVTGLTGRDTEAFF. CDR3 DNA sequence: TGCAGCGTTACAGGACTGACAGGGAGGGACACTGAAGCTTTCTTT.

This rearrangement joins TRBV7-2 to TRBJ1-5; TRBD1 matches 7 bases. The junction had 7 bases not matched to a gene; V was cut back by 5 bases and J by 6 bases. Germline assignment: CDR1 SGHTA and CDR2 FQGNSA. CDR3 length: 14 residues. The CDR3 nucleotides are TGTGCCAGCAGCCCGCGACAGGGACCTCAGCCCCAGCATTTT. Translating it yields CASSPRQGPQPQHF.

This clonotype was counted between two and nine times. The chain is built from TRBV7-2 and TRBJ2-4, with 11 bases fitting TRBD2. V was pared by 4 bases and J by 6 bases, with 17 bases of the junction left unmatched. The CDR3 consists of 19 residues. CDR1 and CDR2 from the germline V gene are SGHTA and FQGNSA. CDR3 sequence reads: CASSSSGSGGVLSGNIQYF. CDR3 in DNA: TGTGCCAGCAGCTCCTCGGGTAGCGGGGGGGTCCTTTCAGGAAACATTCAGTACTTC.

This chain joins TRBV9 and TRBJ2-5; 7 bases match TRBD2. With V trimmed by 3 bases and J by 1 base, 6 bases remained unmatched. The CDR3 has 15 residues. Germline loops: CDR1 SGDLS, CDR2 YYNGEE. CDR3 nucleotide sequence: TGTGCCAGCAGCGCTAGCGGAGTGAGCCAAGAGACCCAGTACTTC. Its protein is CASSASGVSQETQYF.

The sample holds a few counts of this clonotype. V usage is TRBV7-3 and J usage is TRBJ2-3, with D hard to call. V dropped 5 bases and J dropped 6 bases, with 12 bases sitting between them. This CDR3 has 13 amino acids. Germline loops: CDR1 SGHTA, CDR2 FQGTGA. CDR3 bases: TGTGCCAGCAGCCTTTTTCCTAGGGATACGCAGTATTTT. Its protein product is CASSLFPRDTQYF.

The chain combines TRBV10-3 with TRBJ2-1; the match to TRBD2 covers 12 bases. Germline V gene data show CDR1 as ENHRY and CDR2 as SYGVKD. The CDR3 contains 17 residues. The ends lost 10 bases at V and 5 bases at J; junction bases unmatched: 15. The CDR3 here is CATKTSGGPTANNEQFF. CDR3 bases: TGTGCCACCAAGACTAGCGGGGGCCCGACAGCTAACAATGAGCAGTTCTTC.

The chain uses TRBV10-3 and TRBJ2-2, with D perhaps matching TRBD1 or TRBD2 (5 bases each). Germline V gives CDR1 ENHRY, CDR2 SYGVKD. This CDR3 spans 14 amino acids. The ends were cut back, 2 bases at V and 4 bases at J, with 8 bases in the middle. CDR3 nucleotides: TGTGCCATCAGTGAGACTGGGGGCACCGGGGAGCTGTTTTTT. It codes for CAISETGGTGELFF.

This clonotype was counted a few times. The chain is built from TRBV27 and TRBJ2-7; 9 bases agree with TRBD1. Looked up from germline, CDR1 is MNHEY and CDR2 is SMNVEV (reference sequence). V dropped 7 bases and J dropped 3; count of bases not matched to a gene: 7. This CDR3 spans 14 amino acids. CDR3 loop: CASKFWDRDYEQYF. CDR3 sequence (DNA): TGTGCCAGCAAGTTTTGGGACAGGGACTACGAGCAGTACTTC.